What follows are 2 T cell receptor beta chains derived from one specimen sequenced in a study of sequential checkpoint blockade in melanoma. Treatment defined: randomized to nivolumab then ipilimumab (arm A) or the reverse (arm B). The protocol was immunoSEQ multiplex PCR, while the TCRdb copy is restricted to in-frame clones and leaves out a portion. The profile shows about 12,000 clones, about 26% of them singletons. This material consisted of tumor tissue (inferred from file names), taken from a patient given nivolumab and ipilimumab in sequence. Receptors originate from a human donor with melanoma.

This clone was seen many times. The V and J genes are TRBV6-8 and TRBJ1-1; the match to TRBD1 covers 7 bases. This CDR3 has 13 amino acids. Unmatched junction bases numbered 3, after V lost 6 bases and J lost 2 bases. Germline CDR1 MNHGY, CDR2 SAAAGT. CDR3 nucleotides: TGTGCCAGCAGGGGACAGAGCAACACTGAAGCTTTCTTT. It translates to CASRGQSNTEAFF.

The V gene is TRBV7-2, the J gene TRBJ2-1; 7 nucleotides agree with TRBD2. Per germline, CDR1 SGHTA and CDR2 FQGNSA. CDR3 length: 16 residues. V shed 2 bases and J 2 bases; nucleotides not matched to a gene: 6. The DNA for the CDR3 is TGTGCCAGCAGCTTAACCGGGACTACAGCCTACAATGAGCAGTTCTTC. Amino acids: CASSLTGTTAYNEQFF.